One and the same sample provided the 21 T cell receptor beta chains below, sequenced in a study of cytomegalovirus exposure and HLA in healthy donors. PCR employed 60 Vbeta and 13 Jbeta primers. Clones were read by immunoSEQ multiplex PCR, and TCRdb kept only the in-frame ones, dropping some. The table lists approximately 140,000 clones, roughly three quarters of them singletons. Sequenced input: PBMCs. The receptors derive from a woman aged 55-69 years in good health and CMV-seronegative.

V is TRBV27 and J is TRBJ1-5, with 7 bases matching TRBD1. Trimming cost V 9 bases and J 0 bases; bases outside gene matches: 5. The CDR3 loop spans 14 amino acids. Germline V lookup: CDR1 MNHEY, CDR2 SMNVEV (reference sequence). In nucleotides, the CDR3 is TGTGCCAGTTCAGGGGGTTATAGCAATCAGCCCCAGCATTTT. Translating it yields CASSGGYSNQPQHF.

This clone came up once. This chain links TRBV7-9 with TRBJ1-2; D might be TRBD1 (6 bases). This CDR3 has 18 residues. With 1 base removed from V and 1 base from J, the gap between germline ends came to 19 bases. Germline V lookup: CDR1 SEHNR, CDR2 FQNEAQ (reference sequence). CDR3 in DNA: TGTGCCAGCAGCTTAGATTGGGGTACAGGGCGCCTTAACTATGGCTACACCTTC. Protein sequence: CASSLDWGTGRLNYGYTF.

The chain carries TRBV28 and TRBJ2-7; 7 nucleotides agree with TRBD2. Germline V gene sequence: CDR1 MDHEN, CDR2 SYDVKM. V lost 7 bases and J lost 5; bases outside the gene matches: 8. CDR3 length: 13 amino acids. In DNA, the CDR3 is TGTGCCAGCACCGAGGGAGGGGAGGACGAGCAGTACTTC. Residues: CASTEGGEDEQYF.

Here the CDR3 DNA reads TGCGCCAGCAGCCAAGTAATTCTCCGGGGGAATAATTCACCCCTCCACTTT. Its protein product is CASSQVILRGNNSPLHF. The chain recombines TRBV4-1 with TRBJ1-6; possible D gene TRBD1, 5 bases. The CDR3 runs 17 residues. Trimming stripped 1 base from V and 5 bases from J, with 15 bases between. Germline loops: CDR1 MGHRA, CDR2 YSYEKL.

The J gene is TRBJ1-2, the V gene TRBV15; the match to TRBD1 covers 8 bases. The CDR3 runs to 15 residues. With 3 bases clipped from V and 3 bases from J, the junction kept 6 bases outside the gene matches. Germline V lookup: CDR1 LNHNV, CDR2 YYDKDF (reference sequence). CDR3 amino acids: CATSRDRALYYGYTF. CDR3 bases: TGTGCCACCAGCAGGGACAGGGCTCTTTACTATGGCTACACCTTC.

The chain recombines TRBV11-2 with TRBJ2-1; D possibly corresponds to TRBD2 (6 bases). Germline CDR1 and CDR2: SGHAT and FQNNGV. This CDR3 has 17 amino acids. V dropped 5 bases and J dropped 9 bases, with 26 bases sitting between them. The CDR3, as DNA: TGTGCCAGCAGCCTAGGCCTTAGGGCGGACTACTTCCCTGAGCAGTTCTTC. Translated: CASSLGLRADYFPEQFF.

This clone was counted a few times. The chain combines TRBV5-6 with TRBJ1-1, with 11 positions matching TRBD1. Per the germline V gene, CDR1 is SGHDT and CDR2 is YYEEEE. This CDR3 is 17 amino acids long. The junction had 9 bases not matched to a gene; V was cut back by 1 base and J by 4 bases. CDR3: CASSLSYFGTGGTEAFF. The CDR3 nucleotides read TGTGCCAGCAGCTTGTCCTATTTTGGGACAGGGGGCACTGAAGCTTTCTTT.

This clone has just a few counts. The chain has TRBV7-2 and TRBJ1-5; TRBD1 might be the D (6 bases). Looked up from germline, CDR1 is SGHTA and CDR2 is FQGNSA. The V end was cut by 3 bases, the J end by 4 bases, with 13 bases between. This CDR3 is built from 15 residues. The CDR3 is CASSLRGGENQPQHF. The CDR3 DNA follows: TGTGCCAGCAGCTTGAGAGGGGGAGAGAATCAGCCCCAGCATTTT.

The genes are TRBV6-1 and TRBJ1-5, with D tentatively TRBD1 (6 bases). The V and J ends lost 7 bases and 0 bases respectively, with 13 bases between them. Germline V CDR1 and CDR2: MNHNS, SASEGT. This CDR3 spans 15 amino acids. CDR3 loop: CASMGALLSNQPQHF. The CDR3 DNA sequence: TGTGCCAGCATGGGGGCCTTACTTAGCAATCAGCCCCAGCATTTT.

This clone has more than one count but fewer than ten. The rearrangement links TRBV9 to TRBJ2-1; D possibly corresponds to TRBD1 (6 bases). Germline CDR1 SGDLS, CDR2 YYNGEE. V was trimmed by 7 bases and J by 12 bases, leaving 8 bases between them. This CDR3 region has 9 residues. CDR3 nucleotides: TGTGCCAGCGGACAGAGGCAGTTCTTC. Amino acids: CASGQRQFF.

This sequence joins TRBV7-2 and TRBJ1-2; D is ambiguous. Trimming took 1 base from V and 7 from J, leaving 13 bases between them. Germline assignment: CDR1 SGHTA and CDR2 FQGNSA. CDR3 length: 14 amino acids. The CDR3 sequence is CASSLVNGLGGYTF. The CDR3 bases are TGTGCCAGCAGCTTAGTAAATGGACTTGGTGGCTACACCTTC.

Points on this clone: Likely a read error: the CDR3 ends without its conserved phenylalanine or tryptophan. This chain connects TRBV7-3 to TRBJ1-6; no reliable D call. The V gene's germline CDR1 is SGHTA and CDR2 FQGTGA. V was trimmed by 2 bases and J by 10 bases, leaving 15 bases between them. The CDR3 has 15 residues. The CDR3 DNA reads TGTGCCAGCAGCTTAGACGGGTCAGGAGGGTCACCCCTCCACCTT. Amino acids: CASSLDGSGGSPLHL.

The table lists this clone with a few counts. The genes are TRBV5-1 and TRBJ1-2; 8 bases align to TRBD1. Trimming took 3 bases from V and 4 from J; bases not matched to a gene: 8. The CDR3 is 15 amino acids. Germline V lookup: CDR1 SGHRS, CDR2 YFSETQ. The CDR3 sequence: CASSSTGTGVYGYTF. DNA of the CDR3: TGCGCCAGCAGCTCAACCGGGACAGGAGTCTATGGCTACACCTTC.

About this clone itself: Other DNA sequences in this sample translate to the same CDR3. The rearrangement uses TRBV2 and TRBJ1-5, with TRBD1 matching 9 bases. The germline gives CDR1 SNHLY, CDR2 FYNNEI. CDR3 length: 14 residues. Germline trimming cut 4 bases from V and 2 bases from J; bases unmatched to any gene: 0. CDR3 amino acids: CASSGTGGNQPQHF. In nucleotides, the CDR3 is TGTGCCAGCAGTGGGACAGGGGGCAATCAGCCCCAGCATTTT.

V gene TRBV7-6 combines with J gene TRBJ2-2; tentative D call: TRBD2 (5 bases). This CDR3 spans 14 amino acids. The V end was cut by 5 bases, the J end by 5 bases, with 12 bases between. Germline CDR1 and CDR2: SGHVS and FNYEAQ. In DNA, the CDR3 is TGTGCCAGCAGCCCCGGGGTCCGAACCGGGGAGCTGTTTTTT. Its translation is CASSPGVRTGELFF. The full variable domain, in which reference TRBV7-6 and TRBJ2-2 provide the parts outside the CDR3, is GAGVSQSPRYKVTKRGQDVALRCDPISGHVSLYWYRQALGQGPEFLTYFNYEAQQDKSGLPNDRFSAERPEGSISTLTIQRTEQRDSAMYRCASSPGVRTGELFFGEGSRLTVL.

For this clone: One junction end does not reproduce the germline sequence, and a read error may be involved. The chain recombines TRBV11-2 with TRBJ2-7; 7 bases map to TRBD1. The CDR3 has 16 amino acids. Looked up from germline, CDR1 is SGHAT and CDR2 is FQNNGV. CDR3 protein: CASSLVQTGLGYGQYF. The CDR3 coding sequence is TGTGCCAGCAGCTTAGTCCAGACAGGGCTCGGCTACGGGCAGTACTTC.

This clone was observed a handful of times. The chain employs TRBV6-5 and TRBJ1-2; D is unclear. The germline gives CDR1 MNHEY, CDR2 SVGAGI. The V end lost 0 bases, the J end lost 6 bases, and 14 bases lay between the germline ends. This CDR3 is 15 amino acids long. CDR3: CASSYSISRIDGYTF. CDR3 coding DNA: TGTGCCAGCAGTTACTCGATCAGCAGGATCGATGGCTACACCTTC.

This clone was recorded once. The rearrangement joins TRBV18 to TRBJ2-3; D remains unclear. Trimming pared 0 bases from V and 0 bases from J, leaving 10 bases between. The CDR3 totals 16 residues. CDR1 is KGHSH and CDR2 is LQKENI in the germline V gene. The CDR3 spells CASSPPVRGSTDTQYF. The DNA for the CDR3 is TGTGCCAGCTCACCACCTGTTCGTGGCAGCACAGATACGCAGTATTTT.

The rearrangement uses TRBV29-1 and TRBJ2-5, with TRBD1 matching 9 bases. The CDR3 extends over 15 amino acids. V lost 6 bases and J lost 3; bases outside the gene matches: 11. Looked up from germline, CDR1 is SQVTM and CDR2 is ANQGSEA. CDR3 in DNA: TGCAGCGTCGCCCGACCGGGACAGGGTAAAGAGACCCAGTACTTC. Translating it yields CSVARPGQGKETQYF. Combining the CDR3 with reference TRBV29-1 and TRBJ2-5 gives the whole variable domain SAVISQKPSRDICQRGTSLTIQCQVDSQVTMMFWYRQQPGQSLTLIATANQGSEATYESGFVIDKFPISRPNLTFSTLTVSNMSPEDSSIYLCSVARPGQGKETQYFGPGTRLLVL.

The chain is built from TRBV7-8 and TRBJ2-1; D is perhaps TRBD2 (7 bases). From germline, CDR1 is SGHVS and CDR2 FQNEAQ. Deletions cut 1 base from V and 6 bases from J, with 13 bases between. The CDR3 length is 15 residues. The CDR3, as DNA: TGTGCCAGCAGCTTAGGGGGGGGCGGCTCCAATGAGCAGTTCTTC. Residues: CASSLGGGGSNEQFF.

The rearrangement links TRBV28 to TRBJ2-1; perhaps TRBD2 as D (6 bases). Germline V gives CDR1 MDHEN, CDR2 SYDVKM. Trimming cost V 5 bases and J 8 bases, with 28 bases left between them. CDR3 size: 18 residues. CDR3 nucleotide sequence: TGTGCCAGCAGTGCCTTGGGTGGTACTAGCTACAATAACGATGAGCAGTTCTTC. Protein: CASSALGGTSYNNDEQFF.